This TCR beta chain was observed in a study of blood T cell repertoires in COVID-19. Study overall: Sites in the United States, Italy and Spain provided acute and convalescent COVID-19 samples.

V shed 2 bases and J shed 2 bases, with 10 bases lying between them. Per germline, CDR1 MNHNS and CDR2 SASEGT. The CDR3 extends over 15 amino acids. In the original analysis: From reference gene primer amplification, estimates of nucleated cell counts were derived. Assay used: immunoSEQ multiplex PCR; TCRdb lists only in-frame clones, some missing. D and trimming come from the DNA, and the V and J calls and clone size come from that table. The sample has a few hundred thousand clones, more than 70% seen once. The clonotype originates from a woman in her forties or fifties with acute or convalescent COVID-19. The specimen sequenced was peripheral blood. The chain joins TRBV6-1 to TRBJ2-1; possibly TRBD2 for D (6 bases). CDR3 sequence reads: CASSEREPTYNEQFF. As DNA, the CDR3 is TGTGCCAGCAGTGAACGGGAGCCTACCTACAATGAGCAGTTCTTC.